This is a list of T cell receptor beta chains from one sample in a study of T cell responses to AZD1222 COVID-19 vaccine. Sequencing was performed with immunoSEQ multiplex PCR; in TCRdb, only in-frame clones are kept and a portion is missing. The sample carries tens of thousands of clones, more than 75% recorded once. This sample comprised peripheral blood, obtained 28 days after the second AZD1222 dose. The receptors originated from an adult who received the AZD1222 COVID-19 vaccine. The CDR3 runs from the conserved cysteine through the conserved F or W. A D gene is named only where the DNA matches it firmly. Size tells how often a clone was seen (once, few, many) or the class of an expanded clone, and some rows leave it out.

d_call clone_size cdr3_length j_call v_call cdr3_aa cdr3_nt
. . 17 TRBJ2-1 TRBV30 CAWSPPVGADLRNEQFF TGTGCCTGGAGCCCCCCGGTGGGGGCCGACCTCCGCAATGAGCAGTTCTTC
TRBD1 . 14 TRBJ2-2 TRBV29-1 CSVLRGRNTGELFF TGCAGCGTTCTTAGGGGGCGGAACACCGGGGAGCTGTTTTTT
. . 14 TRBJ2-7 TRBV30 CAWSFDGGQREQYF TGTGCCTGGAGTTTCGACGGTGGCCAAAGGGAGCAGTACTTC
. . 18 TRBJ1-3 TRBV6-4 CASSDRPDILCSGNTIYF TGTGCCAGCAGTGACCGACCCGACATCCTCTGCTCTGGAAACACCATATATTTT
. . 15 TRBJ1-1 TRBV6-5 CASLLAYGVNTEAFF TGTGCCAGTCTCCTGGCATACGGGGTGAACACTGAAGCTTTCTTT
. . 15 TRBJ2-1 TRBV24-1 CATSDAPATYNEQFF TGTGCCACCAGTGATGCGCCGGCCACCTACAATGAGCAGTTCTTC
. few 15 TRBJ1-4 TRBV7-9 CASSVDRDRAQKLFF TGTGCCAGCAGCGTAGACCGGGACCGGGCCCAAAAACTGTTTTTT
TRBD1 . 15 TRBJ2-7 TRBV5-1 CASSLGQGVGYEQYF TGCGCCAGCAGCTTGGGTCAGGGGGTAGGCTACGAGCAGTACTTC
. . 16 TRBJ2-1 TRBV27 CASSLVTGSSYNEQFF TGTGCCAGCAGTTTAGTAACAGGGAGCTCCTACAATGAGCAGTTCTTC
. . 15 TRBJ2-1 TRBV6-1 CASSEGSVSYNEQFF TGTGCCAGCAGTGAAGGTAGCGTCTCCTACAATGAGCAGTTCTTC
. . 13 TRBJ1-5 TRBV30 CAWRGNSNQPQHF TGTGCCTGGAGGGGAAATAGCAATCAGCCCCAGCATTTT
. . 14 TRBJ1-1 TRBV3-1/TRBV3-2 CASSPAPENTEAFF TGTGCCAGCAGCCCAGCGCCCGAGAACACTGAAGCTTTCTTT
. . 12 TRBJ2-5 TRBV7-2 CASILDGETQYF TGTGCCAGCATCCTGGACGGAGAGACCCAGTACTTC
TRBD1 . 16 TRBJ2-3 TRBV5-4 CASSWGWTGDSDTQYF TGTGCCAGCAGCTGGGGCTGGACAGGGGATTCAGATACGCAGTATTTT
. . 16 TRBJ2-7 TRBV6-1 CASSAQDQVLSRPQYF TGTGCCAGCAGTGCGCAGGATCAGGTACTTTCGCGGCCGCAGTACTTC
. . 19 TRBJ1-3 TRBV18 CASSPNRQGPSISGNTIYF TGTGCCAGCTCACCGAATCGCCAGGGACCGTCCATCTCTGGAAACACCATATATTTT
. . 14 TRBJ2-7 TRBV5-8 CASSFSRRSYEQYF TGTGCCAGCAGCTTCTCCCGTCGAAGCTACGAGCAGTACTTC
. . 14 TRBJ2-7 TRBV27 CASSLYGFAGEQYF TGTGCCAGCAGTTTATACGGGTTCGCAGGCGAGCAGTACTTC
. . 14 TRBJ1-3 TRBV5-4 CASSLRDSGNTIYF TGTGCCAGCAGCTTGCGGGATTCTGGAAACACCATATATTTT
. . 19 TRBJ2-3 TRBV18 CASSPVNLLDNHFTDTQYF TGTGCCAGCTCACCAGTAAATCTTCTTGACAACCACTTCACAGATACGCAGTATTTT
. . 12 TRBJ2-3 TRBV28 CASSPPEDTQYF TGTGCCAGCAGTCCTCCGGAAGATACGCAGTATTTT
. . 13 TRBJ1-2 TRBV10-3 CAISESWGNGYTF TGTGCCATCAGTGAGTCCTGGGGGAATGGCTACACCTTC
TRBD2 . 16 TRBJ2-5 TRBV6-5 CASSYSWSTSEETQYF TGTGCCAGCAGTTACTCCTGGTCCACTAGCGAAGAGACCCAGTACTTC